This note documents a single TCR beta chain sequence. Antigen unknown. Then a second PCR, running about 7 to 11 cycles, was carried out with a sample-barcoded 5' primer and a J-beta primer mix. TCRdb reprocessed the 5' RACE reads via MiXCR and lists one record per CDR3 protein. This sample has around 1,900,000 distinct CDR3 sequences, with roughly two fifths found just once. This sample is drawn from a study of blood T cells in healthy people across ages. Study context: Template-switching capture recovered about one barcoded beta molecule per two T cells.

Trimming took 1 base from V and 2 from J; bases not matched to a gene: 4. CDR1 is SGDLS, CDR2 YYNGEE, per germline. The CDR3 spans 15 residues. Study-wide results and limits: Diversity was estimated from one million T cells, and these estimates were considered underestimates.

The sample comprised blood. The receptor's source is a human donor in good health. This chain uses TRBV9 with TRBJ2-3; 7 nucleotides match TRBD2. CDR3 sequence (DNA): TGTGCCAGCAGCGTATCGAGCGGGGACACAGATACGCAGTATTTT. Its protein product is CASSVSSGDTDTQYF.